This T cell receptor (beta chain) was identified during a study of control samples from healthy donors and cancer patients. The CDR3 consists of 11 residues. V was pared by 3 bases and J by 8 bases, with 10 bases between. Looked up from germline, CDR1 is SQVTM and CDR2 is ANQGSEA. Data came from immunoSEQ multiplex PCR; TCRdb stores just in-frame clones and leaves some out. The sample records roughly 170,000 clones, 90% to 95% being singletons. This TCR was sampled from a man aged 18-30 years in good health. The sample consisted of blood. The chain joins TRBV29-1 to TRBJ1-2, with D unclear. CDR3 sequence reads: CSVDGSRGYTF. The CDR3 DNA reads TGCAGCGTTGATGGTTCACGGGGCTACACCTTC.